The source of this T cell receptor beta chain is a study of blood T cell repertoires in COVID-19. Germline assignment: CDR1 LNHDA and CDR2 SQIVND (reference sequence). Trimming took 5 bases from V and 7 from J, leaving 12 bases between them. The CDR3 sequence is 13 residues long. The protocol was immunoSEQ multiplex PCR, while the TCRdb copy is restricted to in-frame clones and leaves out a portion. The data show about 190,000 clones, with about 83% seen just once and roughly 0.85% held by the top ten. This rearrangement joins TRBV19 to TRBJ2-1; the D gene is possibly TRBD1 (5 bases). Sample: peripheral blood. The source of this sequence is a woman between 18 and 29 years old who had recovered from COVID-19. The CDR3: CASSRSSGNEQFF. For the CDR3, the DNA is TGTGCCAGTAGTCGCTCTTCAGGGAATGAGCAGTTCTTC.